What follows describes a single TCR beta chain. These data belong to a study of blood T cell repertoires in COVID-19. Whole-study context: Material from acute and convalescent COVID-19 was sourced from the United States, Italy and Spain. From T cells, B-cell-depleted T cells, or PBMCs came the material, which was cDNA or gDNA.

The CDR3 totals 14 residues. Trimming removed 1 base at V and 1 base at J, with 10 bases between. The germline CDR1 and CDR2 sequences are SQVTM and ANQGSEA. Recovered Cohort 3 donors showed two negative PCRs, clearance, or symptom resolution. How the authors handled the data: Amplification of reference gene primers provided the estimated nucleated cell counts. Libraries were prepared by immunoSEQ multiplex PCR; TCRdb keeps only in-frame clonotypes and omits some of them. V and J calls and clone size are copied from that table; D and trimming were computed from the DNA. The repertoire has 150,000 to 250,000 clones, roughly 80% of them found once; the top ten carry 12%.

The sequence was obtained from a man aged 35 to 55 who had recovered from COVID-19. The chain combines TRBV29-1 with TRBJ1-1; D is unclear. The sequencing sample was made of PBMCs or T cells enriched from blood (not recorded which). CDR3 in amino acids: CSVEGAASNTEAFF. The CDR3 region has the DNA TGCAGCGTTGAAGGGGCAGCCTCGAACACTGAAGCTTTCTTT.